This T cell receptor beta chain derives from a study of beta chain features in type 1 diabetes. CD4+ naive, central memory, regulatory and stem cell-like memory cells were sorted via CD45RO/CCR7/CD25/CD127/CD95/CD27. Worth noting for this clone: No antigen is known for it.

Germline assignment: CDR1 LGHNA and CDR2 YNFKEQ. V was shortened by 5 bases and J by 3 bases, with 14 bases between the two germline ends. The CDR3 covers 14 residues. Study-level findings and limits: cDNA sequencing could over-represent cells with high TCR expression. The influence of HLA type on TCRB rearrangement stayed undetermined. Across patients, naive, central memory and Treg TCRB repertoires exhibited apparently greater similarity than was observed across healthy donors.

Investigators reverse transcribed all isolated RNA, so they sequenced expressed TCRB transcripts. The table came from immunoSEQ multiplex PCR; TCRdb's copy has only in-frame clones and leaves some out. Of 900,000 or so clones listed, around a sixth are singletons. The chain is built from TRBV4-2 and TRBJ2-7; no reliable D call. Sequencing was done on a sample of naive CD4+ T cells from blood. This sequence was found in a young woman in good health. The CDR3 is CASSFHLRDYEQYF. The CDR3, as DNA: TGTGCCAGCAGCTTTCACCTTCGTGACTACGAGCAGTACTTC.